Below, 14 T cell receptor beta chains from the same sample are listed, as sequenced in a study of follicular helper T cells after annual influenza vaccination. Assay used: immunoSEQ multiplex PCR; TCRdb lists only in-frame clones, some missing. In the table there are some 10,000 clones, approximately 80% of which are singletons. Time point of the sample: 2014-2015 season, pre-vaccination. Sequenced material: CXCR5- memory CD4+ T cells sorted from blood, taken on the day of influenza vaccination. These receptors were collected from an adult who received the influenza vaccine.

A few counts support this clone. V is TRBV28 and J is TRBJ1-5, with D maybe TRBD1 (5 bases). Germline CDR1 reads MDHEN; CDR2 reads SYDVKM. This CDR3 has 14 residues. V was trimmed by 8 bases and J by 0 bases, leaving 11 bases between them. DNA for the CDR3: TGTGCCAGCGGACGACAGCTTAGCAATCAGCCCCAGCATTTT. It specifies CASGRQLSNQPQHF. Full variable domain (remainder filled in from reference TRBV28 and TRBJ1-5): DVKVTQSSRYLVKRTGEKVFLECVQDMDHENMFWYRQDPGLGLRLIYFSYDVKMKEKGDIPEGYSVSREKKERFSLILESASTNQTSMYLCASGRQLSNQPQHFGDGTRLSIL.

The rearrangement links TRBV19 to TRBJ2-1, with 8 bases matching TRBD2. The CDR3 consists of 14 residues. V gave up 6 bases and J gave up 7 bases; unmatched junction bases: 8. Germline CDR1 reads LNHDA; CDR2 reads SQIVND (reference sequence). This CDR3 is CASSTSGTRNEQFF. DNA of the CDR3: TGTGCCAGTAGCACCTCCGGGACTAGGAATGAGCAGTTCTTC.

This clone was counted a few times. The chain is built from TRBV28 and TRBJ2-1; 7 bases align to TRBD1. This CDR3 is built from 16 residues. CDR1 MDHEN and CDR2 SYDVKM come from the germline V gene. The trim removed 6 bases at V and 7 bases at J, leaving 15 bases unmatched. The CDR3 DNA reads TGTGCCAGCAGCCCAGCCGGGACAGCTCACCTTAATGAGCAGTTCTTC. Translated, it gives CASSPAGTAHLNEQFF.

The CDR3: CASSDHTDTQYF. The CDR3 DNA reads TGTGCCAGCAGCGATCACACAGATACGCAGTATTTT. V gene TRBV7-9 combines with J gene TRBJ2-3; D unresolved. The CDR3 spans 12 residues. Germline V gene sequence: CDR1 SEHNR, CDR2 FQNEAQ (reference sequence). V lost 5 bases to trimming and J lost 2 bases, with 5 bases between them.

The V call is TRBV5-5, the J call TRBJ1-3; D may be TRBD1 (5 bases). V shed 4 bases and J shed 2 bases, with 19 bases lying between them. In germline, CDR1 is SGHKS, CDR2 YYEKEE (reference sequence). The CDR3 covers 17 residues. CDR3 bases: TGTGCCAGCAGCGCGCGAACCCGGGACGTACCTGGAAACACCATATATTTT. Translating gives CASSARTRDVPGNTIYF.

This clone turned up a few times. CDR3 region: CASSVVGQSNYGYTF. Here the CDR3 DNA reads TGTGCCAGCAGCGTAGTGGGACAGTCTAACTATGGCTACACCTTC. The J gene is TRBJ1-2, the V gene TRBV9; 7 bases match TRBD1. V shed 0 bases and J 0 bases; nucleotides not matched to a gene: 2. The length of the CDR3 is 15 residues. Germline CDR1 SGDLS, CDR2 YYNGEE.

The gene calls are TRBV7-8 and TRBJ2-3, with TRBD1 as a possible D gene (6 bases). The V end lost 0 bases, the J end lost 2 bases, and 9 bases lay between the germline ends. The CDR3 runs 15 residues. CDR1 is SGHVS and CDR2 is FQNEAQ in the germline V gene. The CDR3 here is CASSLAGALTDTQYF. The DNA of the CDR3 is TGTGCCAGCAGCTTAGCGGGGGCCCTCACAGATACGCAGTATTTT.

The genes are TRBV5-1 and TRBJ2-1; D unclear. The V and J ends lost 5 bases and 8 bases respectively, with 14 bases between them. Germline CDR1 and CDR2: SGHRS and YFSETQ. This CDR3 is built from 13 residues. The CDR3 DNA reads as TGCGCCAGCAGTCCACCCCCGAGAGATGAGCAGTTCTTC. Its protein product is CASSPPPRDEQFF. The full variable domain, its missing parts supplied by reference TRBV5-1 and TRBJ2-1, is KAGVTQTPRYLIKTRGQQVTLSCSPISGHRSVSWYQQTPGQGLQFLFEYFSETQRNKGNFPGRFSGRQFSNSRSEMNVSTLELGDSALYLCASSPPPRDEQFFGPGTRLTVL.

This chain links TRBV5-6 with TRBJ2-1; 10 bases are shared with TRBD2. Germline V gene lookup returns CDR1 SGHDT and CDR2 YYEEEE. This CDR3 is 15 amino acids long. V lost 2 bases to trimming and J lost 11 bases; unmatched junction nucleotides: 10. The CDR3 coding sequence is TGTGCCAGCAGCTTCGAGGCTAGCGGGGGCTGGAAGCAGTTCTTC. Translating it yields CASSFEASGGWKQFF.

The gene calls are TRBV7-3 and TRBJ2-7, with 8 bases that match TRBD2. The germline gives CDR1 SGHTA, CDR2 FQGTGA. V trimming: 5 bases; J trimming: 0 bases; junction bases outside the gene matches: 6. There are 15 residues in the CDR3. The CDR3 region has the DNA TGTGCCAGCAGCGCGAGCGGGGGACTCTCCTACGAGCAGTACTTC. It encodes CASSASGGLSYEQYF.

V gene TRBV7-3 combines with J gene TRBJ1-2; D is possibly TRBD1 (5 bases). V was cut by 0 bases and J by 6 bases, with 14 bases left in between. The CDR3 has 15 amino acids. Germline V gives CDR1 SGHTA, CDR2 FQGTGA. The CDR3 region is CASSLTAGRVNGYTF. The CDR3 nucleotides read TGTGCCAGCAGCTTAACAGCTGGCAGGGTGAATGGCTACACCTTC.

The chain carries TRBV2 and TRBJ2-1; perhaps TRBD2 as D (6 bases). The CDR3 runs to 16 residues. The germline CDR1 and CDR2 sequences are SNHLY and FYNNEI. V lost 4 bases to trimming and J lost 1 base, with 14 bases between them. The CDR3 DNA is TGTGCCAGCAGTGTGAACGGGGGACCTTCCTACAATGAGCAGTTCTTC. This gives the protein CASSVNGGPSYNEQFF.

The rearrangement uses TRBV5-1 and TRBJ2-3; 7 bases align to TRBD2. The junction had 4 bases not matched to a gene; V was cut back by 4 bases and J by 2 bases. CDR3 length equals 14 residues. Germline V CDR1 and CDR2: SGHRS, YFSETQ. The CDR3 nucleotides read TGCGCCAGCAGCAATAGCGGGTACACAGATACGCAGTATTTT. Its translation: CASSNSGYTDTQYF.

This clone was counted between two and nine times. This chain joins TRBV27 and TRBJ1-2, with D possibly TRBD1 on 5 matching bases. The CDR3 totals 11 residues. CDR1 and CDR2 from the germline V gene are MNHEY and SMNVEV (reference sequence). Trimming stripped 4 bases from V and 8 bases from J, with 8 bases between. Written as DNA, the CDR3 is TGTGCCAGCAGTTCGGGGCTGGGCTACACCTTC. Translating gives CASSSGLGYTF.